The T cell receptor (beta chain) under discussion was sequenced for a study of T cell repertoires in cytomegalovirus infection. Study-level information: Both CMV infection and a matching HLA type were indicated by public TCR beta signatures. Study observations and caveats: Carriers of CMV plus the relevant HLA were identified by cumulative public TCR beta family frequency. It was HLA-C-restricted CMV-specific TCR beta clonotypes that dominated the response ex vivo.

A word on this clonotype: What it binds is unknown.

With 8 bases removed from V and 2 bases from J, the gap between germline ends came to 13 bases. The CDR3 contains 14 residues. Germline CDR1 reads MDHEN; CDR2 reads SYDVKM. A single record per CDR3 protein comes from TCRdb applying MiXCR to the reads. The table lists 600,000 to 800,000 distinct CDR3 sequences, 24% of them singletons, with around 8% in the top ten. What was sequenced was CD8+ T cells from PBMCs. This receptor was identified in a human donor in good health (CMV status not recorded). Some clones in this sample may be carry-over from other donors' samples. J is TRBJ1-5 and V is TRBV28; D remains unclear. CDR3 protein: CASRDNMGNQPQHF. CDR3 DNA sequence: TGTGCCAGCCGCGACAATATGGGCAATCAGCCCCAGCATTTT.